A selection of T cell receptor beta chains follows, all from one sample in a study of STAT5B mutations in CD4+ large granular lymphocyte leukemia. Clones were sequenced by immunoSEQ multiplex PCR, and TCRdb holds only the in-frame ones, with some missing. The sample yields 21,000 or so clones, approximately 81% seen once. Sequencing used CD4+ T cells from blood buffy coats. The origin of the receptors is a human donor in good health. Each CDR3 is given with its conserved first and last residue. A D gene is named only where the DNA matches it firmly. Clone size is given for some rows only: seen once, a few or many times, or a class if the clone is expanded.

J gene: TRBJ1-5
D gene: TRBD1
V gene: TRBV30
CDR3 length: 13
clone size: few
CDR3 protein: CAWSRQGNQPQHF
CDR3 DNA: TGTGCCTGGAGTCGACAGGGAAATCAGCCCCAGCATTTT

J gene: TRBJ1-4
D gene: TRBD1
V gene: TRBV15
CDR3 length: 18
clone size: .
CDR3 protein: CATSRARDRGSTNEKLFF
CDR3 DNA: TGTGCCACCAGCAGGGCTAGGGACAGGGGATCAACTAATGAAAAACTGTTTTTT

J gene: TRBJ2-1
D gene: .
V gene: TRBV7-9
CDR3 length: 15
clone size: once
CDR3 protein: CASSLLGGSYNEQFF
CDR3 DNA: TGTGCCAGCAGCTTACTAGGGGGGTCCTACAATGAGCAGTTCTTC

J gene: TRBJ2-1
D gene: .
V gene: TRBV10-3
CDR3 length: 16
clone size: .
CDR3 protein: CAISDQRERVYNEQFF
CDR3 DNA: TGTGCCATCAGTGACCAGCGAGAAAGGGTTTACAATGAGCAGTTCTTC

J gene: TRBJ2-6
D gene: TRBD2
V gene: TRBV19
CDR3 length: 16
clone size: .
CDR3 protein: CASSPRGVSGANVLTF
CDR3 DNA: TGTGCCAGTAGTCCTCGGGGGGTATCTGGGGCCAACGTCCTGACTTTC

J gene: TRBJ2-4
D gene: .
V gene: TRBV6-1
CDR3 length: 17
clone size: .
CDR3 protein: CASSEFQRPLAKNIQYF
CDR3 DNA: TGTGCCAGCAGTGAATTTCAGCGACCGTTAGCCAAAAACATTCAGTACTTC

J gene: TRBJ2-1
D gene: .
V gene: TRBV4-1
CDR3 length: 14
clone size: .
CDR3 protein: CASSQVGPTNEQFF
CDR3 DNA: TGCGCCAGCAGCCAAGTTGGACCTACTAATGAGCAGTTCTTC

J gene: TRBJ2-3
D gene: .
V gene: TRBV27
CDR3 length: 16
clone size: .
CDR3 protein: CASSLERDTRRDTQYF
CDR3 DNA: .

J gene: TRBJ1-2
D gene: .
V gene: TRBV28
CDR3 length: 14
clone size: .
CDR3 protein: CASSSPGGRYGYTF
CDR3 DNA: TGTGCCAGCAGTTCACCCGGGGGTCGCTATGGCTACACCTTC

J gene: TRBJ1-2
D gene: .
V gene: TRBV7-2
CDR3 length: 15
clone size: .
CDR3 protein: CASSLDPRQNYGYTF
CDR3 DNA: TGTGCCAGCAGCTTAGATCCCAGGCAAAACTATGGCTACACCTTC

J gene: TRBJ1-1
D gene: TRBD1
V gene: TRBV29-1
CDR3 length: 14
clone size: few
CDR3 protein: CSVGETGVSTEAFF
CDR3 DNA: TGCAGCGTGGGGGAAACAGGGGTAAGCACTGAAGCTTTCTTT

J gene: TRBJ2-2
D gene: .
V gene: TRBV11-3
CDR3 length: 13
clone size: .
CDR3 protein: CASSLDSRMELFF
CDR3 DNA: TGTGCCAGCAGCTTAGATTCCCGGATGGAGCTGTTTTTT

J gene: TRBJ2-2
D gene: TRBD2
V gene: TRBV2
CDR3 length: 15
clone size: .
CDR3 protein: CASGLTGGRAGELFF
CDR3 DNA: TGTGCCAGCGGCTTGACGGGAGGGAGGGCCGGGGAGCTGTTTTTT

J gene: TRBJ2-1
D gene: TRBD2
V gene: TRBV5-6
CDR3 length: 15
clone size: .
CDR3 protein: CASSPGLAGDNEQFF
CDR3 DNA: TGTGCCAGCAGCCCCGGACTAGCGGGGGACAATGAGCAGTTCTTC

J gene: TRBJ1-2
D gene: .
V gene: TRBV6-1
CDR3 length: 13
clone size: .
CDR3 protein: CASSEARGSGYTF
CDR3 DNA: TGTGCCAGCAGTGAAGCGCGGGGGTCTGGCTACACCTTC

J gene: TRBJ1-1
D gene: .
V gene: TRBV2
CDR3 length: 12
clone size: once
CDR3 protein: CASNQAQGIAFF
CDR3 DNA: TGTGCCAGCAACCAAGCTCAGGGGATAGCTTTCTTT

J gene: TRBJ1-2
D gene: .
V gene: TRBV6-5
CDR3 length: 16
clone size: .
CDR3 protein: CASSFSPWDGDYGYTF
CDR3 DNA: TGTGCCAGCAGTTTTTCCCCCTGGGACGGGGACTATGGCTACACCTTC

J gene: TRBJ1-3
D gene: .
V gene: TRBV29-1
CDR3 length: 13
clone size: once
CDR3 protein: CSGQISEGNTIYF
CDR3 DNA: TGCAGCGGACAAATAAGCGAGGGAAACACCATATATTTT

J gene: TRBJ1-4
D gene: TRBD1
V gene: TRBV4-1
CDR3 length: 15
clone size: .
CDR3 protein: CASSRGDRDNEKLFF
CDR3 DNA: TGCGCCAGCAGCAGGGGGGACAGGGACAATGAAAAACTGTTTTTT

J gene: TRBJ1-6
D gene: .
V gene: TRBV6-6
CDR3 length: 13
clone size: .
CDR3 protein: CASNGAGDSPLHF
CDR3 DNA: TGTGCCAGCAATGGGGCAGGGGATTCACCCCTCCACTTT

J gene: TRBJ2-1
D gene: .
V gene: TRBV29-1
CDR3 length: 13
clone size: .
CDR3 protein: CSVIIQGYNEQFF
CDR3 DNA: TGCAGCGTCATTATACAGGGTTACAATGAGCAGTTCTTC

J gene: TRBJ1-1
D gene: TRBD1
V gene: TRBV6-6
CDR3 length: 13
clone size: few
CDR3 protein: CASRRQGDTEAFF
CDR3 DNA: TGTGCCAGCAGGAGACAGGGGGACACTGAAGCTTTCTTT

J gene: TRBJ2-1
D gene: TRBD2
V gene: TRBV5-1
CDR3 length: 15
clone size: .
CDR3 protein: CASSLSGRAYNEQFF
CDR3 DNA: TGCGCCAGCAGCCTTAGCGGGAGAGCCTACAATGAGCAGTTCTTC

J gene: TRBJ2-5
D gene: .
V gene: TRBV11-2
CDR3 length: 14
clone size: once
CDR3 protein: CASSHSGLQETQYF
CDR3 DNA: TGTGCCAGCAGTCATAGCGGTCTACAAGAGACCCAGTACTTC

J gene: TRBJ2-1
D gene: .
V gene: TRBV5-1
CDR3 length: 14
clone size: .
CDR3 protein: CASSSSIPGPEQFF
CDR3 DNA: TGCGCCAGCAGCTCGTCCATCCCAGGCCCTGAGCAGTTCTTC

J gene: TRBJ1-5
D gene: .
V gene: TRBV7-2
CDR3 length: 13
clone size: few
CDR3 protein: CASSSQGVQPQHF
CDR3 DNA: TGTGCCAGCAGCTCACAGGGCGTGCAGCCCCAGCATTTT

J gene: TRBJ1-6
D gene: TRBD1
V gene: TRBV30
CDR3 length: 13
clone size: .
CDR3 protein: CAWSVQGGSPLHF
CDR3 DNA: TGTGCCTGGAGTGTACAGGGGGGTTCACCCCTCCACTTT

J gene: TRBJ2-2
D gene: .
V gene: TRBV11-3
CDR3 length: 16
clone size: .
CDR3 protein: CASSSVQEGTTGELFF
CDR3 DNA: TGTGCCAGCAGCTCGGTTCAAGAGGGAACCACCGGGGAGCTGTTTTTT

J gene: TRBJ2-7
D gene: .
V gene: TRBV6-6
CDR3 length: 11
clone size: .
CDR3 protein: CASRSLNEQYF
CDR3 DNA: TGTGCCAGCAGATCACTTAACGAGCAGTACTTC

J gene: TRBJ1-2
D gene: .
V gene: TRBV5-1
CDR3 length: 15
clone size: .
CDR3 protein: CASSFEWGEGYGYTF
CDR3 DNA: TGCGCCAGCAGCTTCGAGTGGGGTGAAGGCTATGGCTACACCTTC

J gene: TRBJ1-2
D gene: TRBD1
V gene: TRBV30
CDR3 length: 13
clone size: .
CDR3 protein: CAWTRQGAYGYTF
CDR3 DNA: TGTGCCTGGACTCGGCAGGGGGCTTATGGCTACACCTTC

J gene: TRBJ2-3
D gene: .
V gene: TRBV2
CDR3 length: 16
clone size: .
CDR3 protein: CASTPDGGQGTDTQYF
CDR3 DNA: TGTGCCAGCACCCCGGACGGGGGGCAAGGCACAGATACGCAGTATTTT

J gene: TRBJ2-1
D gene: .
V gene: TRBV5-1
CDR3 length: 15
clone size: .
CDR3 protein: CASSRSRDTDNEQFF
CDR3 DNA: TGCGCCAGCAGCCGCTCTAGAGACACGGACAATGAGCAGTTCTTC

J gene: TRBJ2-5
D gene: TRBD2
V gene: TRBV7-2
CDR3 length: 17
clone size: .
CDR3 protein: CASSLKRSGRVGETQYF
CDR3 DNA: TGTGCCAGCAGCTTAAAGCGGAGCGGGAGGGTGGGAGAGACCCAGTACTTC

J gene: TRBJ2-3
D gene: TRBD2
V gene: TRBV7-8
CDR3 length: 16
clone size: .
CDR3 protein: CASSVSGRARTDTQYF
CDR3 DNA: TGTGCCAGCAGCGTGAGCGGGAGGGCCCGCACAGATACGCAGTATTTT

J gene: TRBJ1-2
D gene: TRBD1
V gene: TRBV11-1
CDR3 length: 14
clone size: .
CDR3 protein: CASSLRTGTYGYTF
CDR3 DNA: TGTGCCAGCAGCTTACGGACAGGGACCTATGGCTACACCTTC